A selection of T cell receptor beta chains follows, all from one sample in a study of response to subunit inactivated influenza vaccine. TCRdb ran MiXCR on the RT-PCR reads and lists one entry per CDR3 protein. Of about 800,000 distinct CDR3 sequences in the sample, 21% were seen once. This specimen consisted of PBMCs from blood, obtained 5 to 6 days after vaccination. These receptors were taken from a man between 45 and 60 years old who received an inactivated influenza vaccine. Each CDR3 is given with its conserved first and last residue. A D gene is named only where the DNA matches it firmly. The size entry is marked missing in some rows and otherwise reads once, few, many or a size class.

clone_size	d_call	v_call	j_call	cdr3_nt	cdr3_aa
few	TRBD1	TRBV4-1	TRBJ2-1	TGCGCCAGCAGCCAAATGGCAGGGGGCGGACTCAATGAGCAGTTCTTC	CASSQMAGGGLNEQFF
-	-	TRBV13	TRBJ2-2	TGTGCCAGCAGTTTAGGCGGAGGCGGCGTTTTGGCCGGGGAGCTGTTTTTT	CASSLGGGGVLAGELFF
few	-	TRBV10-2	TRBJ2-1	TGCGCCAGCAGTTTCGCAGGGCTGGGGAATGAGCAGTTCTTC	CASSFAGLGNEQFF
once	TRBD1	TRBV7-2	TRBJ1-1	TGTGCCAGCAGCAGAGGGGGCCTGAACACTGAAGCTTTCTTT	CASSRGGLNTEAFF
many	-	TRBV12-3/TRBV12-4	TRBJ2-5	TGTGCCAGCAGTTTGACAACTGGGGAGACCCAGTACTTC	CASSLTTGETQYF
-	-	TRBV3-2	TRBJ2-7	TGTGCCAGCAGCCATGCACCCCGGGACAGGTGCTACGAGCAGTACTTC	CASSHAPRDRCYEQYF
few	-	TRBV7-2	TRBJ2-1	TGTGCCAGCAGCTTAGCGAGCCCCCTTAAGTACAATGAGCAGTTCTTC	CASSLASPLKYNEQFF
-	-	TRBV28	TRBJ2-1	TGTGCCAGCAGTACCCCCGGGACCTCCGAGCAGTTCTTC	CASSTPGTSEQFF
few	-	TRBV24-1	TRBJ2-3	TGTGCCACCAGTGCCTTCTTTGGCGGAAGCACAGATACGCAGTATTTT	CATSAFFGGSTDTQYF
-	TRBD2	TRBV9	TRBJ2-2	TGTGCCAGCAGCGTAGTAGCGGGGGGCTACAGGAACACCGGGGAGCTGTTTTTT	CASSVVAGGYRNTGELFF
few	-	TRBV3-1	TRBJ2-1	TGTGCCAGCAGCCAAGCCCCACTAGCGACAGGGAATGAGCAGTTCTTC	CASSQAPLATGNEQFF
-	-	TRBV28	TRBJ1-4	TGTGCCAGCAGTTTTGGGCGGATTAATGAAAAACTGTTTTTT	CASSFGRINEKLFF
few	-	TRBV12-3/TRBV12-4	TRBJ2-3	TGTGCCAGCCTTGGAGGGGCGGGAGATACGCAGTATTTT	CASLGGAGDTQYF
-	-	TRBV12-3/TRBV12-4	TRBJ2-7	TGTGCCAGCAGTTTAAGGGCAGGGTACTACGAGCAGTACTTC	CASSLRAGYYEQYF
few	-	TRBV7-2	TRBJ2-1	TGTGCCAGCAGCTCCAGGACAAGGGGATACAATGAGCAGTTCTTC	CASSSRTRGYNEQFF
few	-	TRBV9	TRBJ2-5	TGTGCCAGCAGCCGGACGGTGGGGGAACGAGAGACCCAGTACTTC	CASSRTVGERETQYF
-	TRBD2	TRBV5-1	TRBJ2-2	TGCGCCAGCAGCTTTTTAGCGGGAAGTACCGGGGAGCTGTTTTTT	CASSFLAGSTGELFF
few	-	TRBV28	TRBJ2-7	TGTGCCAGCAGTTTAAAGGCCCAACGTTGGGTTTACGAGCAGTACTTC	CASSLKAQRWVYEQYF
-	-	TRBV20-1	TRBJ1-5	TGCAGTGCTAGACGACAGGTCAATAGCAATCAGCCCCAGCATTTT	CSARRQVNSNQPQHF
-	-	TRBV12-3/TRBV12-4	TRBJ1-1	TGTGCCAGCAGTTTATGGGACGGAGAAGCTTTCTTT	CASSLWDGEAFF
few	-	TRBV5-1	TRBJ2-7	TGCGCCAGCAGCGCTGGACAGAACAATGAGCAGTACTTC	CASSAGQNNEQYF
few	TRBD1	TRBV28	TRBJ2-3	TGTGCCAGCAGCTCCCCCGGGACAGGGGCCCTTAGCACAGATACGCAGTATTTT	CASSSPGTGALSTDTQYF
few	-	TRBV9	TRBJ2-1	TGTGCCAGCAGCACGTCTAGAGGCGGCTACAATGAGCAGTTCTTC	CASSTSRGGYNEQFF
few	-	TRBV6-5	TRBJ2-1	TGTGCCAGCAGTTACTCTTCAGCCGGTGAGCAGTTCTTC	CASSYSSAGEQFF